The 3 T cell receptor beta chains reported below all come from one sample, sequenced in a study of siplizumab effects on memory and regulatory T cells (dated by TCRdb to between 2019 and 2020). The method was the immunoSEQ multiplex PCR assay. Drawn from immuneACCESS, this table holds only the in-frame rearrangements with V and J called that TCRdb kept. Clones are partly lost; checked studies trace under half to an unresolved V gene and leave the rest unexplained. The sample contains 100,000 or so clones, 75% to 95% of them found a single time. The top ten clonotypes cover roughly 2.5% of the sample. Source material: CD4+ T cells sorted from blood. The receptors were gathered from a human donor in good health. Some clones in this sample may be carry-over from other donors' samples.

This chain uses TRBV18 with TRBJ1-3; D gene uncertain. The CDR3 is made up of 17 amino acids. V was shortened by 0 bases and J by 3 bases, with 15 bases between the two germline ends. From germline, CDR1 is KGHSH and CDR2 LQKENI. CDR3 DNA: TGTGCCAGCTCACCACCTTCACACCCCGCAGGTGGAAACACCATATATTTT. Encoded protein: CASSPPSHPAGGNTIYF.

The chain combines TRBV14 with TRBJ2-1, with 7 bases fitting TRBD2. Germline CDR1 SGHDN, CDR2 FVKESK. The CDR3 length is 18 residues. The J segment lost 0 bases and the V segment lost 3 bases, leaving 11 bases of the junction unmatched. CDR3 sequence (DNA): TGTGCCAGCAGCCACTCCCTCCGGGCGGGAGTCTCCTACAATGAGCAGTTCTTC. This encodes CASSHSLRAGVSYNEQFF. Full variable domain (outside the CDR3, taken from reference TRBV14 and TRBJ2-1): EAGVTQFPSHSVIEKGQTVTLRCDPISGHDNLYWYRRVMGKEIKFLLHFVKESKQDESGMPNNRFLAERTGGTYSTLKVQPAELEDSGVYFCASSHSLRAGVSYNEQFFGPGTRLTVL.

The gene calls are TRBV10-1 and TRBJ2-5; D may be TRBD1 (5 bases). V was clipped by 6 bases and J by 6 bases, with 20 bases between them. The CDR3 has 15 residues. Germline V gives CDR1 WNHNN, CDR2 SYGVQD (reference sequence). CDR3 DNA: TGCGCCAGCAGCCAGACATCCAGGGATGAAAAGACCCAGTACTTC. It is translated as CASSQTSRDEKTQYF.